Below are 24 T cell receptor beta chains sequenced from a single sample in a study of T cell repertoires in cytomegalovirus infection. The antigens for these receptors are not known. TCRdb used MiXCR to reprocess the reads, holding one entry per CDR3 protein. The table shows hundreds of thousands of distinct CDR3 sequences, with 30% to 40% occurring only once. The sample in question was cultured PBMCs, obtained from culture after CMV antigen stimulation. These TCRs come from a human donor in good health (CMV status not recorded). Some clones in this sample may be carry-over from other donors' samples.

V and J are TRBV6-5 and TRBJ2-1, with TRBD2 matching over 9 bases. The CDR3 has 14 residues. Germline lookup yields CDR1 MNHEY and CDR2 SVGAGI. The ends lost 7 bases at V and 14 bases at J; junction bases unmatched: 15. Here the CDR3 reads CASTPLAGALRKFF. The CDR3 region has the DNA TGTGCCAGCACCCCATTAGCGGGAGCGCTAAGGAAGTTCTTC.

DNA of the CDR3: TGTGCCAGCAGATTGGCGGGGGCGCGGAACACCGGGGAGCTGTTTTTT. This translates into CASRLAGARNTGELFF. The chain has TRBV6-1 and TRBJ2-2; D might be TRBD2 (7 bases). Trimming removed 6 bases at V and 1 base at J, with 15 bases between. Germline V gives CDR1 MNHNS, CDR2 SASEGT. The CDR3 totals 16 residues.

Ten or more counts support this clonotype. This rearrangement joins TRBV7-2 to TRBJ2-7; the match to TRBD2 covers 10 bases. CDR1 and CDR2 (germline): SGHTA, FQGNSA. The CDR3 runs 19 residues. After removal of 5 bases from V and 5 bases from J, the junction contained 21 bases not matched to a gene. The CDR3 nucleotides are TGTGCCAGCAGCCCATACCCTTTTGGTAGGCTAGCGGGAGCAAACGAGCAGTACGTC. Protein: CASSPYPFGRLAGANEQYV.

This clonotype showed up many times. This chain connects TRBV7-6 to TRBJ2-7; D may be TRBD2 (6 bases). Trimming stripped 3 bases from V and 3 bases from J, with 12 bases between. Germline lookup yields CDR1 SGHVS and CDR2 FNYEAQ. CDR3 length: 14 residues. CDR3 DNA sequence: TGTGCCAGCAGCTTGGGGGGAGCCCACTACGAGCAGTACTTC. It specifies CASSLGGAHYEQYF.

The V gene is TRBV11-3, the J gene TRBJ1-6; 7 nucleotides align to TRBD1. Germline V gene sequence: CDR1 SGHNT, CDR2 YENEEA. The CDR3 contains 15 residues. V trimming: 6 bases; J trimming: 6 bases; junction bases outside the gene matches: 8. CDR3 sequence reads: CASSPAGTVNSPLHF. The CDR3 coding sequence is TGTGCCAGCAGTCCCGCCGGGACAGTTAATTCACCCCTCCACTTT.

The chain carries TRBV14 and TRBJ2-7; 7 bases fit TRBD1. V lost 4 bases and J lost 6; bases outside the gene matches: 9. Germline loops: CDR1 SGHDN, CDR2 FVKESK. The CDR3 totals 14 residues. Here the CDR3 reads CASSPRQGPLEQYV. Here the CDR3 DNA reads TGTGCCAGCAGCCCTCGACAGGGTCCCCTCGAGCAGTACGTC.

The CDR3, as DNA: TGTGCCAGCAGTTTACTTGCTAACACTGAAGCTTTCTTT. Translating gives CASSLLANTEAFF. V usage is TRBV27 and J usage is TRBJ1-1; D remains ambiguous. The germline CDR1 and CDR2 sequences are MNHEY and SMNVEV (reference sequence). V lost 2 bases to trimming and J lost 2 bases, with 6 bases between them. The CDR3 has 13 amino acids.

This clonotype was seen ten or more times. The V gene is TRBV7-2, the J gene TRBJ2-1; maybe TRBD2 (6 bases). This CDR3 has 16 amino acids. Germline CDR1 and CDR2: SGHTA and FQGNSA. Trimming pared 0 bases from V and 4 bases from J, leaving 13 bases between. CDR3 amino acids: CASSLAPAGPYNEQFF. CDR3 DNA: TGTGCCAGCAGCTTAGCCCCGGCGGGACCATACAATGAGCAGTTCTTC.

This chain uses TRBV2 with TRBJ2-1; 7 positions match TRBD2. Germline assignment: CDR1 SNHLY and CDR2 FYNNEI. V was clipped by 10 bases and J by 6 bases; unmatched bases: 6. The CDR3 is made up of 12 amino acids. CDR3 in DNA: TGTGCCACCGGACTAGTTGGCAATGAGCAGTTCTTC. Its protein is CATGLVGNEQFF. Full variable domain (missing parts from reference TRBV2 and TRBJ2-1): EPEVTQTPSHQVTQMGQEVILRCVPISNHLYFYWYRQILGQKVEFLVSFYNNEISEKSEIFDDQFSVERPDGSNFTLKIRSTKLEDSAMYFCATGLVGNEQFFGPGTRLTVL.

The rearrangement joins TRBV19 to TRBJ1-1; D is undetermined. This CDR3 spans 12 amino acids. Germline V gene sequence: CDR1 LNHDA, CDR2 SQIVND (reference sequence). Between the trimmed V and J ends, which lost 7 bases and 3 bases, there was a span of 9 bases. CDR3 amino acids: CASTLPDTEAFF. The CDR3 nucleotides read TGTGCCAGTACCCTCCCAGACACTGAAGCTTTCTTT.

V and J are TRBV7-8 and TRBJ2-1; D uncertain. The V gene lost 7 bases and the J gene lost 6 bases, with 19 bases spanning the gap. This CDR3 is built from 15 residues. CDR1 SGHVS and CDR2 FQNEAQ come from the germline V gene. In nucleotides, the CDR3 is TGTGCCAGCACCCATCGGACGCGGCGGCGCAATGAGCAGTTCTTC. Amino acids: CASTHRTRRRNEQFF.

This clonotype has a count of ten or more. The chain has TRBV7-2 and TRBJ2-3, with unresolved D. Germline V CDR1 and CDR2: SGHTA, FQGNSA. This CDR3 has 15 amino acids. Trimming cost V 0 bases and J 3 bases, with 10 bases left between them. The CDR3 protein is CASSLARAGTDTQYF. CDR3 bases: TGTGCCAGCAGCTTAGCAAGGGCAGGAACAGATACGCAGTATTTT.

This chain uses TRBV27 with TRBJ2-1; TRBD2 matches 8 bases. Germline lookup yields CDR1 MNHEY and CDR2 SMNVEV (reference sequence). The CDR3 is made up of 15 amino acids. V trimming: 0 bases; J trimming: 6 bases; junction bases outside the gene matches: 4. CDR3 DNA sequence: TGTGCCAGCAGTTTATCGATAGGGACTAGCAATGAGCAGTTCTTC. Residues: CASSLSIGTSNEQFF.

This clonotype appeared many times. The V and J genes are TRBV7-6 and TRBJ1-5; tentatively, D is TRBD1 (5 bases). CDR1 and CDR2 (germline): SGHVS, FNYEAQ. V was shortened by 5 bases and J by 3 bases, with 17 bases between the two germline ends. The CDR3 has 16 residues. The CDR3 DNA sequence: TGTGCCAGCAGCCCAGAGCCGGGACGGATCAATCAGCCCCAGCATTTT. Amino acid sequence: CASSPEPGRINQPQHF.

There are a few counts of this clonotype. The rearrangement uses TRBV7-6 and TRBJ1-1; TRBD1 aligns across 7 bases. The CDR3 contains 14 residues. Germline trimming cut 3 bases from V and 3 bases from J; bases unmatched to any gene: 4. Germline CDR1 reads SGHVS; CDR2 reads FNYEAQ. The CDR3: CASSLEGAHTEAFF. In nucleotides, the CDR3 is TGTGCCAGCAGCTTGGAGGGGGCGCACACTGAAGCTTTCTTT.

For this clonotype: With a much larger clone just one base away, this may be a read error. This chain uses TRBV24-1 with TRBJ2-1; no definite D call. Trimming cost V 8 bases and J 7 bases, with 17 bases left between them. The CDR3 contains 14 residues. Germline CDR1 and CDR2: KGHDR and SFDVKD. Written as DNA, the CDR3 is TGTGCCACCACTGACCCCCGGCCGAGTAATGAGCAGTTCTTC. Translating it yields CATTDPRPSNEQFF.

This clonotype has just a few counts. In DNA, the CDR3 is TGTGCCAGCAGCCAACAAGGCAAAAACATTCAGTACTTC. Translation: CASSQQGKNIQYF. This chain joins TRBV7-9 and TRBJ2-4; D remains unclear. V gave up 5 bases and J gave up 3 bases, with 8 bases separating them. The germline gives CDR1 SEHNR, CDR2 FQNEAQ (reference sequence). The CDR3 length is 13 residues.

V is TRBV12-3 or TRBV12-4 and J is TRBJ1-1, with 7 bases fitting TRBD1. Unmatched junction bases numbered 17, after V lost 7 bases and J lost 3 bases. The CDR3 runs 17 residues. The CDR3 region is CASNPAWRGRPDTEAFF. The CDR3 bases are TGTGCCAGCAATCCAGCGTGGAGGGGGCGCCCGGACACTGAAGCTTTCTTT.

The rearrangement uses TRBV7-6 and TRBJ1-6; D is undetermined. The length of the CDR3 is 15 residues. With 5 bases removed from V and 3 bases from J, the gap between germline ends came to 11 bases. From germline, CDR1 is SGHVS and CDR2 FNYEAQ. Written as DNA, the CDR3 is TGTGCCAGCAGCCCCGGGCAGAGCTATAATTCACCCCTCCACTTT. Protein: CASSPGQSYNSPLHF.

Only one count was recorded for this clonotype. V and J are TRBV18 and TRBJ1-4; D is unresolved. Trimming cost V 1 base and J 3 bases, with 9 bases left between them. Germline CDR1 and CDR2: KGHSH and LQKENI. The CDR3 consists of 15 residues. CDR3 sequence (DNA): TGTGCCAGCTCACCACGGTTCACGGCTAATGAAAAACTGTTTTTT. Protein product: CASSPRFTANEKLFF.

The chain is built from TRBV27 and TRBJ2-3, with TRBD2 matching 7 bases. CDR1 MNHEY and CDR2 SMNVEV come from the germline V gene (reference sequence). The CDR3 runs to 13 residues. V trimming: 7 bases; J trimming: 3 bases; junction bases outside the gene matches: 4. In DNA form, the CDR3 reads TGTGCCAGCACCCGGGGGGAAACAGATACGCAGTATTTT. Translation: CASTRGETDTQYF.

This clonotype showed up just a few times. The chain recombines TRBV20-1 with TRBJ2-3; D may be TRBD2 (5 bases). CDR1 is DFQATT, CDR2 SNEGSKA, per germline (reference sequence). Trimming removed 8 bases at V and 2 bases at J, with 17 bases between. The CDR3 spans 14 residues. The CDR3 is CSSLPGSATDTQYF. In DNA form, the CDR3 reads TGCAGTTCACTGCCTGGGAGCGCCACAGATACGCAGTATTTT.

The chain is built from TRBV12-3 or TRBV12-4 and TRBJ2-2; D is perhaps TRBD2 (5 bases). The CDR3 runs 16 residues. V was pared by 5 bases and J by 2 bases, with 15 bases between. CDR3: CASSPRVALNTGELFF. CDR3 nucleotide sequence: TGTGCCAGCAGTCCCCGGGTAGCGCTAAACACCGGGGAGCTGTTTTTT.

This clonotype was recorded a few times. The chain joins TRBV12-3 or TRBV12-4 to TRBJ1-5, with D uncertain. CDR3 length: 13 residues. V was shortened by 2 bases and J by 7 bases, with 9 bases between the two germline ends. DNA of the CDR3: TGTGCCAGCAGTTTAACCAGAGGGCAGCCCCAGCATTTT. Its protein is CASSLTRGQPQHF.